The clone carrying this TCR beta chain was observed a handful of times. This entry comes from a study of T cell repertoires in cytomegalovirus infection. From germline, CDR1 is SGHAT and CDR2 FQNNGV. Trimming left V 5 bases short and J 5 bases short, with 7 bases between. The CDR3 has 11 residues. A single record per CDR3 protein comes from TCRdb applying MiXCR to the reads. In the table there are 740,000 or so distinct CDR3 sequences, about a third of which are singletons. The V call is TRBV11-2, the J call TRBJ2-7; the D gene is possibly TRBD2 (5 bases). Sequenced: PBMCs. This TCR was sampled from a human donor in good health (CMV status not recorded). Some clones in this sample may be carry-over from other donors' samples. The CDR3 spells CASSIAHEQYF. CDR3 coding DNA: TGTGCCAGCAGCATAGCGCACGAGCAGTACTTC.